Given below is one T cell receptor (beta chain) in context. This entry belongs to a study of blood T cell repertoires in COVID-19. Study overall: The origin of the acute and convalescent COVID-19 samples was the United States, Italy and Spain.

V shed 4 bases and J shed 6 bases, with 15 bases lying between them. From germline, CDR1 is LGHNA and CDR2 YNFKEQ. The CDR3 spans 14 residues. Produced via immunoSEQ multiplex PCR; TCRdb's table is partial and in-frame only. This sample has around 190,000 clones, with about 80% found just once. The sequence was collected from a man between 65 and 79 years old with active or convalescent COVID-19. The chain employs TRBV4-2 and TRBJ1-1; weak D call: TRBD1 (5 bases). Sequenced material: peripheral blood. CDR3 bases: TGTGCCAGCAGCCTCACAAGTATAGGGGCTGAAGCTTTCTTT. The encoded protein is CASSLTSIGAEAFF.